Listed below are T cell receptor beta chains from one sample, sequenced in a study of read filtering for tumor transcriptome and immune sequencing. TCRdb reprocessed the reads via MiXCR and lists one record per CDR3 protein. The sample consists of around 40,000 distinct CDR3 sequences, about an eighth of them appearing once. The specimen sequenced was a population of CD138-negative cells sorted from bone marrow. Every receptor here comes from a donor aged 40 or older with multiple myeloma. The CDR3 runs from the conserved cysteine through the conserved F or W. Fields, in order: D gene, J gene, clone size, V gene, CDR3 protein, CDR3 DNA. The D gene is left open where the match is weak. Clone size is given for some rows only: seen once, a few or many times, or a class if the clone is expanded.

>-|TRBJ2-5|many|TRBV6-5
CASSTAGAGELETQYF
TGTGCCAGCAGCACAGCAGGAGCAGGGGAGTTGGAGACCCAGTACTTC
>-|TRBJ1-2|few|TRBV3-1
CASSQEAGSYAF
TGTGCCAGCAGCCAAGAAGCGGGAAGCTACGCCTTC
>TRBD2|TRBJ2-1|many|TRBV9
CASSSRTSPNEQFF
TGTGCCAGCAGCTCCCGGACTAGCCCAAATGAGCAGTTCTTC
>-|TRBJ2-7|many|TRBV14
CASSLGGGSYEQYF
TGTGCCAGCAGCCTAGGGGGGGGCTCCTACGAGCAGTACTTC
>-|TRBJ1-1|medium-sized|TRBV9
CASSPQWHANTEAFF
TGTGCCAGCAGCCCTCAGTGGCACGCGAACACTGAAGCTTTCTTT
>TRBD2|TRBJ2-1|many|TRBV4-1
CASSLSGTSSYNEQFF
TGCGCCAGCAGCCTAAGCGGGACGAGCTCCTACAATGAGCAGTTCTTC
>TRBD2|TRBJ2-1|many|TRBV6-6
CASSQTSYPSDNEQFF
TGTGCCAGCAGCCAGACTAGCTACCCCTCTGATAATGAGCAGTTCTTC
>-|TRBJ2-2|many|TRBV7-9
CASSLILARESGELFF
TGTGCCAGCAGCCTAATCCTGGCCAGGGAGTCCGGGGAGCTGTTTTTT
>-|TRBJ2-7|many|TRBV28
CAISDAASYEQYF
TGTGCCATTTCGGATGCCGCTTCCTACGAGCAGTACTTC
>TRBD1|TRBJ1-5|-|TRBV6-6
CASEGQGLNQPQHF
TGTGCCAGCGAAGGACAGGGACTAAATCAGCCCCAGCATTTT
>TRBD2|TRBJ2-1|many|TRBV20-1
CSAAPSGRSSYNEQFF
TGCAGTGCTGCCCCGAGCGGGAGAAGCTCCTACAATGAGCAGTTCTTC
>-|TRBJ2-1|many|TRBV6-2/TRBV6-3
CASSYGRRDYNEQFF
TGTGCCAGCAGTTACGGGCGCAGGGATTACAATGAGCAGTTCTTC
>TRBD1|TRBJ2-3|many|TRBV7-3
CASSLVGQGSTDTQYF
TGTGCCAGCAGCTTGGTTGGACAGGGCTCAACAGATACGCAGTATTTT
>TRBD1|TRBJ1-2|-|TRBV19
CASSTRDRGRHYGYTF
TGTGCCAGTAGTACCCGGGACAGGGGACGCCACTATGGCTACACCTTC
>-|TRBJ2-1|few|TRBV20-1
CSAGEGWIRYNEQFF
TGCAGTGCCGGAGAGGGCTGGATAAGGTACAATGAGCAGTTCTTC
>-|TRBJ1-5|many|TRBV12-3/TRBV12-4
CASSSGQGNQPQHF
TGTGCCAGCAGTTCGGGGCAGGGGAATCAGCCCCAGCATTTT
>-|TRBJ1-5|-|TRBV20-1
CSGEGPNQPQHF
TGCAGTGGGGAGGGGCCCAATCAGCCCCAGCATTTT
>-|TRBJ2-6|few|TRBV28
CASSPYRLSGANVLTF
TGTGCCAGCAGTCCGTACAGGCTCTCTGGGGCCAACGTCCTGACTTTC
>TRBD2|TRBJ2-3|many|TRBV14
CASKGTRSDRLTQYF
TGTGCCAGCAAAGGGACTAGGTCAGACAGATTAACGCAGTATTTT
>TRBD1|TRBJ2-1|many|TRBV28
CASSIPQGALFDEQFF
TGTGCCAGCAGTATACCTCAGGGGGCGCTTTTCGATGAGCAGTTCTTC
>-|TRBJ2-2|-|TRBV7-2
CASSRSGQNTGELFF
TGTGCCAGCAGCCGGAGCGGTCAAAACACCGGGGAGCTGTTTTTT
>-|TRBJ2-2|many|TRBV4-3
CASSQDMRTGELFF
TGCGCCAGCAGCCAAGATATGAGGACCGGGGAGCTGTTTTTT
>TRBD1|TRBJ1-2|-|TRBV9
CASSAGGRRSDGYAF
TGTGCCAGCAGCGCAGGGGGACGGCGCAGTGATGGCTACGCCTTC
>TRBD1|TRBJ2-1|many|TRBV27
CASSRDRHLGEQFF
TGTGCCAGCAGTCGGGACAGGCATTTGGGTGAGCAGTTCTTC
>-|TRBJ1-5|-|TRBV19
CASGGGDSNQPQHF
TGTGCCAGTGGGGGAGGAGATAGCAATCAGCCCCAGCATTTT
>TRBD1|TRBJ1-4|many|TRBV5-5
CASSSGQLNEKLFF
TGTGCCAGCAGCTCGGGACAGCTAAATGAAAAACTGTTTTTT
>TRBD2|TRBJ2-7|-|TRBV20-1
CSASRLAGNSGDEQYF
TGCAGTGCTAGCAGGCTAGCGGGCAACTCCGGGGACGAGCAGTACTTC
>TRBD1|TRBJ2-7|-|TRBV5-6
CASSLTGTAYYEQYF
TGTGCCAGCAGCTTGACCGGGACAGCCTACTACGAGCAGTACTTC
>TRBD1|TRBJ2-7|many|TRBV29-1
CSVMDRGLSYEQYF
TGCAGCGTGATGGACAGGGGGCTCTCCTACGAGCAGTACTTC
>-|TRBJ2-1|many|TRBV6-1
CASSPLSAGDEQFF
TGTGCCAGCAGTCCCCTGAGTGCGGGCGATGAGCAGTTCTTC
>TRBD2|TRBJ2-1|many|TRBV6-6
CASSSSSGRAQEQFF
TGTGCCAGCAGTTCTTCTAGCGGGAGGGCCCAGGAGCAGTTCTTC
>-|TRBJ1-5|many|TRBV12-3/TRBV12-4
CASSLRQSLEQPQHF
TGTGCCAGCAGTTTGAGGCAGAGCCTCGAGCAGCCCCAGCATTTT
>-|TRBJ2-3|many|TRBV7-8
CASSLGLTTTDTQYF
TGTGCCAGCAGCTTAGGGTTGACTACGACAGATACGCAGTATTTT
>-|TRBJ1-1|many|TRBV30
CAFGITEAFF
TGTGCCTTCGGGATCACTGAAGCTTTCTTT
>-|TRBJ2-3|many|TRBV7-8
CASNDWKGGTDTQYF
TGTGCCAGCAACGACTGGAAAGGGGGCACAGATACGCAGTATTTT
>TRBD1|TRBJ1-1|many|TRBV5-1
CASSVPGGSEAFF
TGCGCCAGCAGTGTTCCAGGGGGCTCTGAAGCTTTCTTT
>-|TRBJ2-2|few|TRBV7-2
CASSRDSAGELFF
TGTGCCAGCTCCCGCGACTCGGCCGGGGAGCTGTTTTTT
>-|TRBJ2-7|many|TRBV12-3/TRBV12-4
CASSFGGLTKQYF
TGTGCCAGCAGTTTTGGGGGCCTTACGAAGCAGTACTTC
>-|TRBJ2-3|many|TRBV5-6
CASSVRDTQYF
TGTGCCAGCAGCGTGAGGGATACGCAGTATTTT
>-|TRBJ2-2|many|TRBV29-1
CSVGNTGELFF
TGCAGCGTGGGGAACACCGGGGAGCTGTTTTTT
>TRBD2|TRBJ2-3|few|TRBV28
CASSLAGLAIDTQYF
TGTGCCAGCAGTTTAGCGGGACTAGCGATAGATACGCAGTATTTT
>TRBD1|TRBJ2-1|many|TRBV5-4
CASSSLGTGTGNEQFF
TGTGCCAGCAGCTCTCTGGGGACAGGGACTGGCAATGAGCAGTTCTTC
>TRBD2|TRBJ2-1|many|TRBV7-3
CASSLFAGVDYNEQFF
TGTGCCAGCAGCTTATTCGCGGGAGTGGACTACAATGAGCAGTTCTTC
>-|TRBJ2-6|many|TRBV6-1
CASSLTDSSGANVLTF
TGTGCCAGCAGTCTCACCGACAGTTCTGGGGCCAACGTCCTGACTTTC
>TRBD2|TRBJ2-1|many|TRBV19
CASSIDPRREGYNEQFF
TGTGCCAGTAGTATAGATCCGCGGAGGGAGGGCTACAATGAGCAGTTCTTC
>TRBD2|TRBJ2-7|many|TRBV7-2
CASSLELAGETYEQYF
TGTGCCAGCAGCTTAGAACTAGCGGGAGAGACGTACGAGCAGTACTTC
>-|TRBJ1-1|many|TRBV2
CASSPALVPEAFF
TGTGCCAGCAGTCCTGCCCTGGTCCCTGAAGCTTTCTTT
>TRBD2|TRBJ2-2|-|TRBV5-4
CASSRGTSGKGGELFF
TGTGCCAGCAGCCGTGGGACTAGCGGGAAAGGCGGGGAGCTGTTTTTT
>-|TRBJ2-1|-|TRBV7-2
CASSLAGVREFLDNEQFF
TGTGCCAGCAGCTTGGCTGGGGTGCGGGAATTCCTAGACAATGAACAGTTCTTC
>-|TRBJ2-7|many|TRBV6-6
CASRSTNSYEQYF
TGTGCCAGCAGGTCCACTAACTCCTACGAGCAGTACTTC
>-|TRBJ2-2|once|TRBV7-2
CASSLGAAGRTGELFF
TGTGCCAGCAGCTTAGGGGCGGCAGGGAGGACCGGGGAGCTGTTTTTT
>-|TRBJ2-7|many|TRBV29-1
CSGQTPSYEQYF
TGCAGCGGCCAGACGCCCTCCTACGAGCAGTACTTC
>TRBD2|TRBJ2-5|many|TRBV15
CATSTPGLAGQETQYF
TGTGCCACCAGCACCCCGGGACTAGCGGGACAAGAGACCCAGTACTTC
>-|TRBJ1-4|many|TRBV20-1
CSARDPKADEKLFF
TGCAGTGCTAGAGATCCCAAGGCCGACGAAAAACTGTTTTTT
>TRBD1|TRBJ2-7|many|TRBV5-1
CASSWTGGVSYEQYF
TGCGCCAGCAGCTGGACAGGGGGCGTATCCTACGAGCAGTACTTC
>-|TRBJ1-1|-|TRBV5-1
CASRPTGVGTEAFF
TGCGCCAGCAGACCCACGGGGGTAGGAACTGAAGCTTTCTTT
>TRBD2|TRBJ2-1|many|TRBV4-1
CASSQGTSVYNEQFF
TGCGCCAGCAGCCAAGGGACTAGCGTCTACAATGAGCAGTTCTTC